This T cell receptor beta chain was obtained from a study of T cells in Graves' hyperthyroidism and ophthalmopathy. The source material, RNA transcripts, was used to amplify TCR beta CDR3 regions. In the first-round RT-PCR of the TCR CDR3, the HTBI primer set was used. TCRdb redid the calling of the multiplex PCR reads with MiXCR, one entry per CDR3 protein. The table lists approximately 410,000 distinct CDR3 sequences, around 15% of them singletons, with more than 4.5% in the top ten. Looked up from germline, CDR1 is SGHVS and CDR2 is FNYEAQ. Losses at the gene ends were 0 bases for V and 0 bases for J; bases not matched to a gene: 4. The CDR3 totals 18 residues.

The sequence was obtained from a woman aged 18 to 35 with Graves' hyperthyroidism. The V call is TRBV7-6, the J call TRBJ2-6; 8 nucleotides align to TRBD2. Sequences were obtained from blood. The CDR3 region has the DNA TGTGCCAGCAGCTTAGCGGAACTAGCGGTCTCTGGGGCCAACGTCCTGACTTTC. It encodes CASSLAELAVSGANVLTF.